This entry lists 30 T cell receptor beta chains sequenced from one sample in a study of blood T cell repertoires in COVID-19. Here immunoSEQ multiplex PCR was the method, and the copy in TCRdb shows in-frame clones only, minus some. The table includes about 190,000 clones, around four fifths detected once. Sequencing input: peripheral blood. Receptors were obtained from a woman aged 30 to 39 with acute or convalescent COVID-19.

The chain is built from TRBV19 and TRBJ2-1; 7 bases agree with TRBD1. V trimming: 6 bases; J trimming: 1 base; junction bases outside the gene matches: 12. This CDR3 spans 17 amino acids. Germline values: CDR1 LNHDA, CDR2 SQIVND (reference sequence). DNA for the CDR3: TGTGCCAGTAGAAAGCTGGGGCAGGGGGTATCCTACAATGAGCAGTTCTTC. It specifies CASRKLGQGVSYNEQFF.

This chain uses TRBV27 with TRBJ2-1; 8 bases map to TRBD2. CDR1 is MNHEY and CDR2 is SMNVEV in the germline V gene (reference sequence). This CDR3 comprises 14 residues. V lost 7 bases and J lost 3; bases outside the gene matches: 5. CDR3 DNA: TGTGCCAGCAAGGCCGGGAGGGTCTACAATGAGCAGTTCTTC. It encodes CASKAGRVYNEQFF.

The chain is built from TRBV19 and TRBJ2-7, with unresolved D. Trimming cost V 3 bases and J 5 bases, with 14 bases left between them. This CDR3 is 14 amino acids long. Germline CDR1 reads LNHDA; CDR2 reads SQIVND (reference sequence). In nucleotides, the CDR3 is TGTGCCAGTAGTATCGATTATGACACCCACGAGCAGTACTTC. Amino acids: CASSIDYDTHEQYF.

The V and J genes are TRBV19 and TRBJ1-5, with TRBD1 matching over 8 bases. There are 17 residues in the CDR3. Losses at the gene ends were 7 bases for V and 2 bases for J; bases not matched to a gene: 13. Per the germline V gene, CDR1 is LNHDA and CDR2 is SQIVND (reference sequence). The CDR3 region is CASTSRPGGFGNQPQHF. In nucleotides, the CDR3 is TGTGCCAGTACCTCCAGACCAGGGGGCTTCGGCAATCAGCCCCAGCATTTT.

V is TRBV7-2 and J is TRBJ1-3; TRBD1 matches 7 bases. After removal of 5 bases from V and 1 base from J, the junction contained 8 bases not matched to a gene. The germline CDR1 and CDR2 sequences are SGHTA and FQGNSA. CDR3 size: 16 residues. CDR3 protein: CASSPRQGVSGNTIYF. CDR3 DNA sequence: TGTGCCAGCAGCCCCCGACAGGGCGTTTCTGGAAACACCATATATTTT.

This chain links TRBV28 with TRBJ1-2; 10 bases agree with TRBD1. The germline V gene has CDR1 MDHEN and CDR2 SYDVKM. CDR3 length equals 15 residues. Trimming cost V 4 bases and J 6 bases; bases outside gene matches: 8. The CDR3, as DNA: TGTGCCAGCAGTTCTCCGGGACAGGGGAGGGATGGCTACACCTTC. As protein: CASSSPGQGRDGYTF.

This clone showed up just once. This rearrangement joins TRBV6-2 or TRBV6-3 to TRBJ1-2, with D possibly TRBD1 on 6 matching bases. V dropped 5 bases and J dropped 8 bases, with 18 bases sitting between them. CDR3 size: 14 residues. Germline CDR1 reads MNHEY; CDR2 reads SVGEGT. In nucleotides, the CDR3 is TGTGCCAGCAGTAGGCCAGGACAGCTCGAGGGCTACACCTTC. Translated: CASSRPGQLEGYTF.

V usage is TRBV7-9 and J usage is TRBJ1-2, with D uncertain. Trimming removed 5 bases at V and 8 bases at J, with 9 bases between. Germline V lookup: CDR1 SEHNR, CDR2 FQNEAQ (reference sequence). The CDR3 is 11 residues long. CDR3 sequence: CASSVNFGYTF. CDR3 DNA: TGTGCCAGCAGCGTTAACTTCGGCTACACCTTC.

V usage is TRBV3-1 (or the pseudogene TRBV3-2) and J usage is TRBJ1-5; 7 nucleotides agree with TRBD1. The CDR3 has 17 residues. The V and J ends lost 4 bases and 2 bases, in that order; junction bases with no gene match: 11. Germline values: CDR1 LGHDT, CDR2 YNNKEL (reference sequence). The CDR3 region is CASSPGQAGLGNQPQHF. CDR3 bases: TGTGCCAGCAGCCCCGGACAGGCCGGTTTGGGCAATCAGCCCCAGCATTTT.

The V call is TRBV25-1, the J call TRBJ2-5, with TRBD1 matching over 10 bases. Germline CDR1 MGHDK, CDR2 SYGVNS. With V trimmed by 4 bases and J by 5 bases, 10 bases remained unmatched. The CDR3 has 16 residues. CDR3 nucleotides: TGTGCCAGCAGTGGACGGGACAGGGGCATTGGGGAGACCCAGTACTTC. Amino acids: CASSGRDRGIGETQYF. Full variable domain (outside the CDR3, taken from reference TRBV25-1 and TRBJ2-5): EADIYQTPRYLVIGTGKKITLECSQTMGHDKMYWYQQDPGMELHLIHYSYGVNSTEKGDLSSESTVSRIRTEHFPLTLESARPSHTSQYLCASSGRDRGIGETQYFGPGTRLLVL.

The chain combines TRBV2 with TRBJ2-1; perhaps TRBD1 as D (6 bases). CDR3 length: 13 residues. Germline-derived CDR1 and CDR2 are SNHLY and FYNNEI. V lost 5 bases, J lost 5 bases, and 10 bases lay in between. CDR3: CASSTRQDNEQFF. The CDR3 nucleotides are TGTGCCAGCAGTACAAGACAGGACAATGAGCAGTTCTTC.

The chain is built from TRBV20-1 and TRBJ2-3; TRBD2 agrees at 10 bases. The CDR3 consists of 19 residues. V trimming: 3 bases; J trimming: 3 bases; junction bases outside the gene matches: 18. Germline V lookup: CDR1 DFQATT, CDR2 SNEGSKA (reference sequence). For the CDR3, the DNA is TGCAGTGCTAGTCCACCGCCGGGACTAGCGCAAGGCCTTACAGATACGCAGTATTTT. Residues: CSASPPPGLAQGLTDTQYF.

Written as DNA, the CDR3 is TGTGCCAGCAGCTTAGTAGCGGGATTCACAGATACGCAGTATTTT. It translates to CASSLVAGFTDTQYF. This sequence joins TRBV7-9 and TRBJ2-3, with 8 bases identical to TRBD2. This CDR3 is 15 amino acids long. The trim removed 1 base at V and 2 bases at J, leaving 2 bases unmatched. In germline, CDR1 is SEHNR, CDR2 FQNEAQ (reference sequence).

The chain is built from TRBV19 and TRBJ1-3; D uncertain. Trimming took off 1 base at V and 0 bases at J, with 13 bases between the two ends. The length of the CDR3 is 17 residues. CDR1 and CDR2 (germline): LNHDA, SQIVND (reference sequence). This CDR3 is CASSIGSGRYSGNTIYF. DNA of the CDR3: TGTGCCAGTAGTATAGGATCTGGGAGGTACTCTGGAAACACCATATATTTT.

This clone was picked up a small number of times. The V call is TRBV28, the J call TRBJ1-6, with D unclear. This CDR3 contains 15 residues. The V and J ends lost 0 bases and 10 bases respectively, with 13 bases between them. The V gene's germline CDR1 is MDHEN and CDR2 SYDVKM. In nucleotides, the CDR3 is TGTGCCAGCAGTTTATGGCAGGCCTCGGGGTCACCCCTCCACTTT. This translates into CASSLWQASGSPLHF.

The gene calls are TRBV7-9 and TRBJ1-4; TRBD1 agrees at 7 bases. CDR3 size: 14 residues. With 5 bases clipped from V and 5 bases from J, the junction kept 5 bases outside the gene matches. CDR1 SEHNR and CDR2 FQNEAQ come from the germline V gene (reference sequence). CDR3 nucleotide sequence: TGTGCCAGCAGCCGCGGGACAGTGAATGAAAAACTGTTTTTT. Translated: CASSRGTVNEKLFF.

The V gene is TRBV6-5, the J gene TRBJ2-5, with 9 nucleotides matching TRBD1. Germline V gene data show CDR1 as MNHEY and CDR2 as SVGAGI. The CDR3 runs to 13 residues. Unmatched junction bases numbered 3, after V lost 4 bases and J lost 6 bases. The CDR3 here is CASSSDRGKTQYF. The CDR3 DNA reads TGTGCCAGCAGTTCGGACAGGGGAAAGACCCAGTACTTC.

J is TRBJ2-3 and V is TRBV19; 7 nucleotides agree with TRBD1. Germline assignment: CDR1 LNHDA and CDR2 SQIVND (reference sequence). This CDR3 spans 17 amino acids. The ends lost 1 base at V and 0 bases at J; junction bases unmatched: 7. The DNA for the CDR3 is TGTGCCAGTAGTATAGGTGGGACAGTGGCTAGCACAGATACGCAGTATTTT. Translating gives CASSIGGTVASTDTQYF.

The CDR3 sequence is CASSFLVGNTGELFF. CDR3 bases: TGTGCCAGCAGCTTTCTAGTAGGGAACACCGGGGAGCTGTTTTTT. The chain joins TRBV7-8 to TRBJ2-2, with D unclear. Germline CDR1 is SGHVS and CDR2 is FQNEAQ. The V end lost 3 bases, the J end lost 1 base, and 9 bases lay between the germline ends. This CDR3 comprises 15 residues.

The genes are TRBV3-1 (or the pseudogene TRBV3-2) and TRBJ2-7, with 8 bases aligning to TRBD2. CDR1 LGHDT and CDR2 YNNKEL come from the germline V gene (reference sequence). The CDR3 is made up of 13 amino acids. V lost 4 bases to trimming and J lost 6 bases; unmatched junction nucleotides: 5. The CDR3 sequence is CASSPGLVREQYF. CDR3 in DNA: TGTGCCAGCAGCCCGGGACTAGTTCGCGAGCAGTACTTC.

Ten or more counts support this clone. The chain uses TRBV10-3 and TRBJ2-5; possible D gene TRBD2, 5 bases. V gave up 3 bases and J gave up 2 bases, with 7 bases separating them. In germline, CDR1 is ENHRY, CDR2 SYGVKD. This CDR3 has 13 residues. This CDR3 is CAISDGEQETQYF. The CDR3 coding sequence is TGTGCCATCAGTGACGGGGAGCAAGAGACCCAGTACTTC.

The V and J genes are TRBV28 and TRBJ1-1, with TRBD1 as a possible D gene (6 bases). The CDR3 covers 17 residues. Trimming stripped 4 bases from V and 0 bases from J, with 18 bases between. Per the germline V gene, CDR1 is MDHEN and CDR2 is SYDVKM. CDR3 region: CASSSTGITQMNTEAFF. CDR3 bases: TGTGCCAGCAGTTCTACAGGGATTACTCAAATGAACACTGAAGCTTTCTTT.

Regarding this clone: The junction departs from germline at one end; a sequencing error may be responsible. The chain employs TRBV28 and TRBJ1-5; tentative D call: TRBD1 (6 bases). CDR3 length equals 19 residues. The V gene's germline CDR1 is MDHEN and CDR2 SYDVKM. CDR3 sequence (DNA): TGTGCCAGCAAAGGTGTTGCCGGGGGGCACCCTGGGGGATTTCAGTCCCAGCATTTT. Translation gives CASKGVAGGHPGGFQSQHF.

V is TRBV5-4 and J is TRBJ2-2; 13 bases are a match to TRBD2. Unmatched junction bases numbered 7, after V lost 4 bases and J lost 4 bases. This CDR3 is 17 amino acids long. Germline CDR1 reads SGHNT; CDR2 reads YYREEE (reference sequence). Here the CDR3 reads CASSPPLAGGLTGELFF. The CDR3 nucleotides are TGTGCCAGCAGCCCCCCACTAGCGGGGGGGCTCACCGGGGAGCTGTTTTTT.

J is TRBJ1-1 and V is TRBV5-1; D is ambiguous. Per germline, CDR1 SGHRS and CDR2 YFSETQ. Trimming removed 3 bases from V and 1 base from J, with 10 bases in between. There are 14 residues in the CDR3. The CDR3 loop is CASSSSGGNTEAFF. In nucleotides, the CDR3 is TGCGCCAGCAGCTCATCCGGCGGGAACACTGAAGCTTTCTTT. The full variable domain, its missing parts supplied by reference TRBV5-1 and TRBJ1-1, is KAGVTQTPRYLIKTRGQQVTLSCSPISGHRSVSWYQQTPGQGLQFLFEYFSETQRNKGNFPGRFSGRQFSNSRSEMNVSTLELGDSALYLCASSSSGGNTEAFFGQGTRLTVV.

The chain links TRBV10-3 to TRBJ2-2, with D possibly being TRBD2 (5 bases). This CDR3 comprises 13 residues. From germline, CDR1 is ENHRY and CDR2 SYGVKD. Trimming left V 10 bases short and J 4 bases short, with 13 bases between. DNA of the CDR3: TGTGCCACCCAATTGGCGGGCACCGGGGAGCTGTTTTTT. This codes for CATQLAGTGELFF.

The rearrangement joins TRBV9 to TRBJ1-2; 8 bases are a match to TRBD1. J gave up 2 bases and V 3 bases, and 12 bases lay outside the gene matches. CDR1 SGDLS and CDR2 YYNGEE come from the germline V gene. This CDR3 is 17 amino acids long. Here the CDR3 DNA reads TGTGCCAGCAGCGGCTCAGGGGGCGTGTTTATAAACTATGGCTACACCTTC. Protein sequence: CASSGSGGVFINYGYTF.

The chain recombines TRBV10-2 with TRBJ2-7, with TRBD1 matching 7 bases. V lost 5 bases and J lost 2; bases outside the gene matches: 6. The V gene's germline CDR1 is WSHSY and CDR2 SAAADI. The CDR3 is 14 amino acids. The CDR3: CASSPGQPPYEQYF. For the CDR3, the DNA is TGCGCCAGCAGTCCGGGACAGCCTCCCTACGAGCAGTACTTC.

This chain links TRBV28 with TRBJ1-1; 9 nucleotides agree with TRBD1. Germline V CDR1 and CDR2: MDHEN, SYDVKM. The CDR3 contains 16 residues. The V segment lost 7 bases and the J segment 0 bases; nucleotides outside the gene matches: 9. In DNA, the CDR3 is TGTGCCAGCATCATCCCCGGACAGGGGCTGAACACTGAAGCTTTCTTT. It is translated as CASIIPGQGLNTEAFF.

The chain has TRBV25-1 and TRBJ2-7, with unresolved D. V was cut by 8 bases and J by 2 bases, with 10 bases left in between. The germline V gene has CDR1 MGHDK and CDR2 SYGVNS. The CDR3 loop spans 12 amino acids. DNA for the CDR3: TGTGCCAGCTCCGGGTCCCCCTACGAGCAGTACTTC. Its translation is CASSGSPYEQYF.